These T cell receptor beta chains were read from a single sample in a study of CD8+ T cells in alopecia areata. Assay used: immunoSEQ multiplex PCR; TCRdb lists only in-frame clones, some missing. This table has roughly 120,000 clones, approximately 52% appearing once. Sequences were derived from CD8+ T cells sorted from blood, sampled at week 4, from a patient treated with tofacitinib. Receptors originate from a human donor with alopecia areata. CDR3s include the opening cysteine and the closing phenylalanine or tryptophan. D genes are given only for firm matches. A row's size may be missing; if present it is once, few, many or a size class.

j_call d_call v_call clone_size cdr3_nt cdr3_aa
TRBJ2-7 NA TRBV29-1 NA TGCAGCGCACGGACTAATGAAGTCTACGAGCAGTACTTC CSARTNEVYEQYF
TRBJ2-5 TRBD2 TRBV5-4 NA TGTGCCACCGGGACTCTCGGGGGGGAGACCCAGTACTTC CATGTLGGETQYF
TRBJ2-7 TRBD1 TRBV25-1 few TGTGCCAGCAGTGACGAACAGGGGAACTACGAGCAGTACTTC CASSDEQGNYEQYF
TRBJ2-7 NA TRBV28 NA TGTGCCAGCAGCGCAGACAATTCCCCCTACGAGCAGTACTTC CASSADNSPYEQYF
TRBJ1-6 NA TRBV7-6 NA TGTGCCAGCAGGGGGTTAGCCCTCCACTTT CASRGLALHF
TRBJ2-2 TRBD1 TRBV30 once TGTGCCTGGAGTGTGCAGGGGGCGACCGGGGAGCTGTTTTTT CAWSVQGATGELFF
TRBJ2-5 NA TRBV12-5 NA TGTGCTAGTGGTTTGGGCAATGACCCCCAAGAGACCCAGTACTTC CASGLGNDPQETQYF
TRBJ2-7 NA TRBV10-3 NA TGTGCCATCAGTGAGCGGCAGCGGGCCAGCTCCTACGAGCAGTACTTC CAISERQRASSYEQYF
TRBJ2-7 NA TRBV2 NA TGTGCCAGCAGTGAGTGGGAACTTACTAGGGAGCAGTACTTC CASSEWELTREQYF
TRBJ2-5 NA TRBV27 NA TGTGCCAGCAGTCCCCACCTGTGGGCAGCCCAAGAGACCCAGTACTTC CASSPHLWAAQETQYF
TRBJ2-7 TRBD2 TRBV7-2 NA TGTGCCAGCAGCTTCGAGCGGGGCTTCTACGAGCAGTACTTC CASSFERGFYEQYF
TRBJ2-1 NA TRBV30 few TGTGCCTGGGCCGACGGAGGTGAGCAGTTCTTC CAWADGGEQFF
TRBJ2-3 NA TRBV29-1 NA TGCAGCGTTGACCCTGGCGATGGCGCAGATACGCAGTATTTT CSVDPGDGADTQYF
TRBJ2-7 NA TRBV29-1 NA TGCAGCGTTGTACTGACACCAACCTACGAGCAGTACTTC CSVVLTPTYEQYF
TRBJ1-4 NA TRBV6-1 NA TGTGCCAGCAGTGGACAGATTGCAACTAATGAAAAACTGTTTTTT CASSGQIATNEKLFF
TRBJ2-3 NA TRBV6-4 once TGTGCCAGCAGTGCCGGACAAGGGGGTACAGATACGCAGTATTTT CASSAGQGGTDTQYF
TRBJ2-1 NA TRBV7-3 once TGTGCCAGCAGCTTAGTAGACGGAGGAACTTTAGGGAATGAGCAGTTCTTC CASSLVDGGTLGNEQFF
TRBJ2-7 TRBD1 TRBV4-3 few TGCGCCAGCAGCCAGGTTGTCGCAGGGGGCTACGAGCAGTACTTC CASSQVVAGGYEQYF
TRBJ2-5 NA TRBV29-1 NA TGCAGCGTTGAAGAAGGGGGCCAAGAGACCCAGTACTTC CSVEEGGQETQYF
TRBJ2-7 NA TRBV7-6 few TGTGCCAGCAGCCACGACGGGTACGAGCAGTACTTC CASSHDGYEQYF